The 9 T cell receptor beta chains given below trace back to one sample, sequenced in a study of blood T cell repertoires in COVID-19. Some clones are missing from TCRdb's copy, which holds only in-frame ones; the method was immunoSEQ multiplex PCR. The sample lists roughly 100,000 clones; about 90% were seen once. Sequences were obtained from peripheral blood. Receptor source: a man aged 50-60 years with acute or convalescent COVID-19.

This clone came up a few times. The CDR3: CASSGGGSIPGQFF. For the CDR3, the DNA is TGTGCCAGCAGCGGCGGGGGCTCTATTCCAGGGCAGTTCTTC. This chain joins TRBV7-3 and TRBJ2-1, with D possibly TRBD2 on 7 matching bases. Per germline, CDR1 SGHTA and CDR2 FQGTGA. V lost 5 bases to trimming and J lost 12 bases, with 20 bases between them. CDR3 length equals 14 residues. Drawing the rest from reference TRBV7-3 and TRBJ2-1, the complete variable domain is GAGVSQTPSNKVTEKGKYVELRCDPISGHTALYWYRQSLGQGPEFLIYFQGTGAADDSGLPNDRFFAVRPEGSVSTLKIQRTERGDSAVYLCASSGGGSIPGQFFGPGTRLTVL.

Concerning this clone: Other DNA sequences in the sample encode the same CDR3. This sequence joins TRBV7-8 and TRBJ2-7; 10 bases agree with TRBD1. V shed 3 bases, J shed 7 bases, and the junction held 6 bases outside the gene matches. The CDR3 covers 14 residues. In germline, CDR1 is SGHVS, CDR2 FQNEAQ. The CDR3 sequence: CASSFGDRGYEQYF. DNA for the CDR3: TGTGCCAGCAGCTTTGGGGACAGGGGTTATGAGCAGTACTTC. Full variable domain (missing parts from reference TRBV7-8 and TRBJ2-7): GAGVSQSPRYKVAKRGQDVALRCDPISGHVSLFWYQQALGQGPEFLTYFQNEAQLDKSGLPSDRFFAERPEGSVSTLKIQRTQQEDSAVYLCASSFGDRGYEQYFGPGTRLTVT.

This chain joins TRBV9 and TRBJ2-7; D is possibly TRBD2 (6 bases). The length of the CDR3 is 14 residues. V lost 1 base and J 6 bases, leaving 14 bases between the germline ends. Looked up from germline, CDR1 is SGDLS and CDR2 is YYNGEE. CDR3 region: CASSVKEGIGEQYF. The CDR3 DNA reads TGTGCCAGCAGCGTAAAGGAGGGCATAGGCGAGCAGTACTTC.

J is TRBJ1-1 and V is TRBV2; 9 bases agree with TRBD1. The CDR3 length is 14 residues. Looked up from germline, CDR1 is SNHLY and CDR2 is FYNNEI. V shed 7 bases, J shed 2 bases, and the junction held 5 bases outside the gene matches. CDR3 in DNA: TGTGCCAGCACCATACAGGGGGCAAACACTGAAGCTTTCTTT. This gives the protein CASTIQGANTEAFF.

The chain is built from TRBV5-4 and TRBJ2-5; the match to TRBD2 covers 7 bases. This CDR3 is built from 14 residues. Germline CDR1 and CDR2: SGHNT and YYREEE (reference sequence). The trim removed 3 bases at V and 4 bases at J, leaving 6 bases unmatched. The CDR3 sequence is CASSSGLIGETQYF. The CDR3 DNA sequence: TGTGCCAGCAGCTCGGGACTAATAGGAGAGACCCAGTACTTC.

This chain links TRBV2 with TRBJ1-4; the D is unclear. CDR3 length: 13 amino acids. The germline CDR1 and CDR2 sequences are SNHLY and FYNNEI. Trimming took off 2 bases at V and 13 bases at J, with 14 bases between the two ends. In DNA, the CDR3 is TGTGCCAGCAGTGAAAACCCCGAGTCTCGACTGTTTTTT. This translates into CASSENPESRLFF.

The chain is built from TRBV5-1 and TRBJ2-1, with TRBD2 identical over 8 bases. Germline-derived CDR1 and CDR2 are SGHRS and YFSETQ. V lost 8 bases and J lost 5; bases outside the gene matches: 12. The CDR3 is 15 amino acids. DNA for the CDR3: TGCGCCAGTCACCTCTCGGGGGGGAAGCACAATGAGCAGTTCTTC. It is translated as CASHLSGGKHNEQFF.

V and J are TRBV5-4 and TRBJ1-2, with TRBD1 identical over 7 bases. V trimming: 0 bases; J trimming: 4 bases; junction bases outside the gene matches: 3. CDR1 SGHNT and CDR2 YYREEE come from the germline V gene (reference sequence). CDR3 length: 14 amino acids. The CDR3 here is CASSLDRDSYGYTF. CDR3 sequence (DNA): TGTGCCAGCAGCTTGGACCGGGACAGCTATGGCTACACCTTC.

This chain connects TRBV27 to TRBJ2-7, with D maybe TRBD2 (5 bases). The CDR3 totals 13 residues. The V gene lost 3 bases and the J gene lost 2 bases, with 8 bases spanning the gap. Per the germline V gene, CDR1 is MNHEY and CDR2 is SMNVEV (reference sequence). The CDR3: CASSFGKPYEQYF. CDR3 nucleotide sequence: TGTGCCAGCAGTTTCGGGAAACCCTACGAGCAGTACTTC.